The next 10 T cell receptor beta chains were all read from a single sample in a study. MiXCR, run by TCRdb on the 5' RACE reads, gives a single entry per CDR3 protein. The sample lists tens of thousands of distinct CDR3 sequences; 25% to 30% were seen once. The sequenced sample was tumor-infiltrating memory CD4+ T cells sorted from the breast tumor. Subset specified: memory CD4+ T cells, CD4+CD45RO+CD25-. The receptors were gathered from a female donor with breast cancer.

This clonotype was seen many times. CDR3 nucleotide sequence: TGTGCCACCAGCGGTGACAGGGTTCTCGAGCAGTACTTC. Protein sequence: CATSGDRVLEQYF. The V call is TRBV15, the J call TRBJ2-7; 7 bases match TRBD1. V lost 5 bases, J lost 6 bases, and 7 bases stayed unmatched. The V gene's germline CDR1 is LNHNV and CDR2 YYDKDF (reference sequence). The CDR3 runs 13 residues.

The rearrangement uses TRBV7-6 and TRBJ1-4; D is unresolved. Germline V lookup: CDR1 SGHVS, CDR2 FNYEAQ. This CDR3 region has 15 residues. V lost 5 bases and J 6 bases, leaving 16 bases between the germline ends. In DNA form, the CDR3 reads TGTGCCAGCAGCCCCGGTAGGAGAGAGTATGAAAAACTGTTTTTT. This translates into CASSPGRREYEKLFF.

The rearrangement uses TRBV7-2 and TRBJ2-1; TRBD1 matches at 10 bases. The CDR3 runs to 16 residues. Per the germline V gene, CDR1 is SGHTA and CDR2 is FQGNSA. Trimming at V came to 5 bases and at J to 2 bases, leaving 6 bases not matched to a gene. The CDR3 DNA is TGTGCCAGCAGCCTAACCGGGACAGGGGCCTACAATGAGCAGTTCTTC. Its translation is CASSLTGTGAYNEQFF. Based on the CDR3 plus reference TRBV7-2 and TRBJ2-1, the full variable domain is GAGVSQSPSNKVTEKGKDVELRCDPISGHTALYWYRQSLGQGLEFLIYFQGNSAPDKSGLPSDRFSAERTGGSVSTLTIQRTQQEDSAVYLCASSLTGTGAYNEQFFGPGTRLTVL.

CDR3 DNA sequence: TGTGCCAGCAGTTTAGGGGGCCAAAACGACACCTTC. Amino acid sequence: CASSLGGQNDTF. This rearrangement joins TRBV12-3 or TRBV12-4 to TRBJ1-2; tentatively, D is TRBD1 (5 bases). Trimming pared 1 base from V and 12 bases from J, leaving 12 bases between. CDR3 length: 12 residues.

A remark on this clonotype: A much larger clone lies a single base off, so this may be a read error. This chain connects TRBV29-1 to TRBJ2-5; D remains unclear. V was trimmed by 5 bases and J by 4 bases, leaving 8 bases between them. This CDR3 contains 11 residues. Looked up from germline, CDR1 is SQVTM and CDR2 is ANQGSEA. The CDR3 DNA reads TGCAGCGTTCAACCTAGAGAGACCCAGTACTTC. This sequence encodes CSVQPRETQYF. Full variable domain (outside the CDR3, taken from reference TRBV29-1 and TRBJ2-5): SAVISQKPSRDICQRGTSLTIQCQVDSQVTMMFWYRQQPGQSLTLIATANQGSEATYESGFVIDKFPISRPNLTFSTLTVSNMSPEDSSIYLCSVQPRETQYFGPGTRLLVL.

The chain employs TRBV4-1 and TRBJ1-1, with D uncertain. Trimming took 1 base from V and 5 from J, leaving 14 bases between them. The CDR3 loop spans 15 amino acids. Germline CDR1 reads MGHRA; CDR2 reads YSYEKL. The CDR3: CASSQGTTRVTEAFF. The CDR3 nucleotides read TGCGCCAGCAGCCAAGGGACTACACGAGTAACTGAAGCTTTCTTT.

V and J are TRBV12-3 or TRBV12-4 and TRBJ2-7; D gene ambiguous. V was pared by 2 bases and J by 4 bases, with 6 bases between. The CDR3 totals 12 residues. In nucleotides, the CDR3 is TGTGCCAGCAGTTTAAACAGATACGAGCAGTACTTC. It translates to CASSLNRYEQYF.

The chain carries TRBV6-2 or TRBV6-3 and TRBJ1-1; D is undetermined. The germline V gene encodes CDR1 MNHEY and CDR2 SVGEGT. Trimming stripped 3 bases from V and 1 base from J, with 12 bases between. CDR3 length: 15 amino acids. The CDR3 is CASSYSVTTNTEAFF. The DNA for the CDR3 is TGTGCCAGCAGTTATTCCGTCACGACGAACACTGAAGCTTTCTTT.

This clonotype was recorded at least ten times. As DNA, the CDR3 is TGTGCCAGCAGCCCGGGACATGGGGAGACCCAGTACTTC. This translates into CASSPGHGETQYF. This chain uses TRBV5-6 with TRBJ2-5; a possible D gene is TRBD1 (6 bases). The CDR3 loop spans 13 amino acids. CDR1 and CDR2 (germline): SGHDT, YYEEEE. Between the trimmed V and J ends, which lost 4 bases and 5 bases, there was a span of 12 bases.

This chain joins TRBV6-1 and TRBJ1-5; D gene ambiguous. Trimming took 5 bases from V and 11 from J, leaving 16 bases between them. The CDR3 extends over 13 amino acids. In germline, CDR1 is MNHNS, CDR2 SASEGT. The CDR3 DNA reads TGTGCCAGCAGTAGGGCAGCGTTGGAATCCCAGCATTTT. It yields the protein CASSRAALESQHF.